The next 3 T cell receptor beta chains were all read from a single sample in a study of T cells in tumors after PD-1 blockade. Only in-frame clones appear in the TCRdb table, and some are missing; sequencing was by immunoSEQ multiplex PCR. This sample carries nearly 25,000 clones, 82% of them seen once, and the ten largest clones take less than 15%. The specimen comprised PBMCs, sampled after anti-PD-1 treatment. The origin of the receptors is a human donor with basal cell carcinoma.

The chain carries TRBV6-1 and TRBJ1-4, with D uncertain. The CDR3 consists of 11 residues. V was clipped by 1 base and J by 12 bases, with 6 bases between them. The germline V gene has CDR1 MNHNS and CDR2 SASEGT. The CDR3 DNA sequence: TGTGCCAGCAGTGAAGTTAGGGAACTGTTTTTT. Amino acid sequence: CASSEVRELFF.

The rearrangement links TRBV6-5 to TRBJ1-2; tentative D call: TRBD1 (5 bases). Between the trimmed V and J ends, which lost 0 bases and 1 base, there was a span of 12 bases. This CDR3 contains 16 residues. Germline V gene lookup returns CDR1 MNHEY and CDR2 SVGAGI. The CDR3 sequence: CASSYSNVDNNYGYTF. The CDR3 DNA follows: TGTGCCAGCAGTTACTCGAACGTGGACAATAACTATGGCTACACCTTC.

In nucleotides, the CDR3 is TGTGCCAGCACCGGGGCGGGGCAGGGGGTGGGGACCCAGTACTTC. Translating gives CASTGAGQGVGTQYF. The chain couples TRBV28 to TRBJ2-5; a weak D match, TRBD1 (7 bases). The CDR3 consists of 15 residues. V lost 7 bases, J lost 7 bases, and 22 bases lay in between. Germline CDR1 is MDHEN and CDR2 is SYDVKM. The variable domain in full, completed from reference TRBV28 and TRBJ2-5, reads DVKVTQSSRYLVKRTGEKVFLECVQDMDHENMFWYRQDPGLGLRLIYFSYDVKMKEKGDIPEGYSVSREKKERFSLILESASTNQTSMYLCASTGAGQGVGTQYFGPGTRLLVL.